One sample yielded the 12 T cell receptor beta chains listed below, sequenced in a study of blood T cell repertoires in COVID-19. Sequenced by immunoSEQ multiplex PCR; TCRdb stores in-frame clones only, minus some. This table has some 16,000 clones, about nine tenths appearing once. Material: peripheral blood. These receptors came from a human donor in a cohort sampled during active COVID-19.

The chain is built from TRBV28 and TRBJ1-2, with TRBD1 identical over 7 bases. This CDR3 has 14 amino acids. With V trimmed by 2 bases and J by 7 bases, 7 bases remained unmatched. Germline loops: CDR1 MDHEN, CDR2 SYDVKM. The CDR3 region is CASSLPGTVSGYTF. CDR3 nucleotide sequence: TGTGCCAGCAGTTTACCAGGGACAGTGAGTGGCTACACCTTC.

The chain is built from TRBV11-1 and TRBJ2-2; 9 nucleotides align to TRBD1. This CDR3 is built from 16 residues. The V segment lost 7 bases and the J segment 2 bases; nucleotides outside the gene matches: 8. Germline CDR1 SGHAT, CDR2 FQDESV (reference sequence). Here the CDR3 reads CASTWTGVGNTGELFF. The CDR3 nucleotides are TGTGCCAGCACTTGGACAGGGGTCGGTAACACCGGGGAGCTGTTTTTT.

In its sample, this clone was seen once. The V and J genes are TRBV12-3 or TRBV12-4 and TRBJ2-5; maybe TRBD1 (5 bases). CDR3 length equals 12 residues. Trimming cost V 3 bases and J 5 bases, with 7 bases left between them. The CDR3: CASSFQGETQYF. The CDR3 DNA sequence: TGTGCCAGCAGTTTCCAGGGTGAGACCCAGTACTTC.

The chain carries TRBV18 and TRBJ1-4; perhaps TRBD1 as D (5 bases). V gave up 1 base and J gave up 5 bases, with 11 bases separating them. CDR3 length equals 15 residues. CDR1 is KGHSH and CDR2 is LQKENI in the germline V gene. As DNA, the CDR3 is TGTGCCAGCTCACCACGACAGAACCTCAATGAAAAACTGTTTTTT. It codes for CASSPRQNLNEKLFF.

The V gene is TRBV7-6, the J gene TRBJ2-5, with a tentative D call TRBD2 (6 bases). The germline V gene has CDR1 SGHVS and CDR2 FNYEAQ. Between the trimmed V and J ends, which lost 6 bases and 2 bases, there was a span of 13 bases. The CDR3 is made up of 14 amino acids. The CDR3, as DNA: TGTGCCAGCAGTCAAGCGGGCCTTCAAGAGACCCAGTACTTC. This gives the protein CASSQAGLQETQYF.

V and J are TRBV11-2 and TRBJ1-4, with D unclear. V was shortened by 3 bases and J by 1 base, with 6 bases between the two germline ends. The CDR3 length is 14 residues. Germline V gene lookup returns CDR1 SGHAT and CDR2 FQNNGV. CDR3 in DNA: TGTGCCAGCAGCTTTGGGCTAACTAATGAAAAACTGTTTTTT. Encoded protein: CASSFGLTNEKLFF. Together with reference TRBV11-2 and TRBJ1-4, the CDR3 gives the full variable domain: EAGVAQSPRYKIIEKRQSVAFWCNPISGHATLYWYQQILGQGPKLLIQFQNNGVVDDSQLPKDRFSAERLKGVDSTLKIQPAKLEDSAVYLCASSFGLTNEKLFFGSGTQLSVL.

This rearrangement joins TRBV18 to TRBJ2-7, with TRBD1 matching over 7 bases. The germline gives CDR1 KGHSH, CDR2 LQKENI. Trimming removed 3 bases from V and 3 bases from J; junction bases left unmatched: 2. The CDR3 contains 13 residues. For the CDR3, the DNA is TGTGCCAGCTCACCGGGACAGAACTACGAGCAGTACTTC. Translating it yields CASSPGQNYEQYF.

This sequence joins TRBV18 and TRBJ1-4; 9 nucleotides agree with TRBD1. This CDR3 has 15 amino acids. V trimming: 3 bases; J trimming: 8 bases; junction bases outside the gene matches: 7. The germline V gene has CDR1 KGHSH and CDR2 LQKENI. CDR3 DNA: TGTGCCAGCTCACCGTCACAGGGGGCTGTAGAAAAACTGTTTTTT. It is translated as CASSPSQGAVEKLFF. Full variable domain (remainder filled in from reference TRBV18 and TRBJ1-4): NAGVMQNPRHLVRRRGQEARLRCSPMKGHSHVYWYRQLPEEGLKFMVYLQKENIIDESGMPKERFSAEFPKEGPSILRIQQVVRGDSAAYFCASSPSQGAVEKLFFGSGTQLSVL.

V and J are TRBV7-9 and TRBJ2-3; D is unclear. Trimming pared 7 bases from V and 0 bases from J, leaving 14 bases between. CDR1 is SEHNR, CDR2 FQNEAQ, per germline (reference sequence). CDR3 length: 15 amino acids. The CDR3 spells CASTPPLSSTDTQYF. Here the CDR3 DNA reads TGTGCCAGCACCCCGCCGCTATCTAGCACAGATACGCAGTATTTT.

The chain employs TRBV27 and TRBJ2-3; TRBD2 matches at 7 bases. J gave up 1 base and V 5 bases, and 6 bases lay outside the gene matches. CDR3 length equals 15 residues. The germline gives CDR1 MNHEY, CDR2 SMNVEV (reference sequence). The CDR3 DNA is TGTGCCAGCAGTCTCCGGGGGGTAGGCACAGATACGCAGTATTTT. Translating gives CASSLRGVGTDTQYF.

The rearrangement uses TRBV5-5 and TRBJ1-5; TRBD1 aligns across 8 bases. CDR1 SGHKS and CDR2 YYEKEE come from the germline V gene (reference sequence). This CDR3 is built from 14 residues. V gave up 4 bases and J gave up 6 bases; unmatched junction bases: 6. For the CDR3, the DNA is TGTGCCAGCAGCGAAGTACAGGGGGGTCAGCCCCAGCATTTT. Its protein product is CASSEVQGGQPQHF.

This rearrangement joins TRBV6-5 to TRBJ2-5, with a possible D match to TRBD1 (5 bases). This CDR3 contains 13 residues. The V end lost 8 bases, the J end lost 3 bases, and 13 bases lay between the germline ends. Germline assignment: CDR1 MNHEY and CDR2 SVGAGI. Written as DNA, the CDR3 is TGTGCCAGCGGGGCAGGTGGGGAAGAGACCCAGTACTTC. Its translation: CASGAGGEETQYF.